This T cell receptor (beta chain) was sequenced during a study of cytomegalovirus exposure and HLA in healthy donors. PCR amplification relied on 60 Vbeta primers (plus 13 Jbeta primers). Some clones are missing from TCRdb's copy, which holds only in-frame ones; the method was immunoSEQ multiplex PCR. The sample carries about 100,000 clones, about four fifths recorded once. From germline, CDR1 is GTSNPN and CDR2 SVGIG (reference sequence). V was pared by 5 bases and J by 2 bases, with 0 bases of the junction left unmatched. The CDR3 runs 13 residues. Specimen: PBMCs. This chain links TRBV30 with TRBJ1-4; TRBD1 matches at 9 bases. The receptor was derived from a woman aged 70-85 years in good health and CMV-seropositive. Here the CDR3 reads CAWGTGTNEKLFF. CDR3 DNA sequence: TGTGCCTGGGGGACAGGGACTAATGAAAAACTGTTTTTT. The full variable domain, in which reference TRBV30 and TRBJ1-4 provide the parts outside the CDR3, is SQTIHQWPATLVQPVGSPLSLECTVEGTSNPNLYWYRQAAGRGLQLLFYSVGIGQISSEVPQNLSASRPQDRQFILSSKKLLLSDSGFYLCAWGTGTNEKLFFGSGTQLSVL.